In this sample, the clone carrying this T cell receptor (beta chain) turned up many times. Antigen unknown. This record belongs to a study of blood T cells in healthy people across ages. Points from the study as a whole: Relative to aged donors, long-lived donors carried more naive CD4+ cells and displayed higher diversity.

V lost 4 bases, J lost 0 bases, and 10 bases lay in between. The CDR3 has 14 residues. Germline V CDR1 and CDR2: LGHDT, YNNKEL (reference sequence). The draw of peripheral blood yielded roughly 9.1 milliliters from each donor. Through a sample-barcoded 5' primer and a J-beta primer mix, a second PCR was run for roughly 7 to 11 cycles. A template-switch adaptor containing 12 random nucleotides labeled each cDNA molecule. TCRdb reanalysed the 5' RACE reads using MiXCR and keeps one entry per CDR3 protein. The table has hundreds of thousands of distinct CDR3 sequences, around 31% seen once. This clonotype was obtained from a woman of 80 years or more in good health. The J gene is TRBJ2-7, the V gene TRBV3-1; maybe TRBD1 (5 bases). The sample comprised blood. The CDR3 DNA reads as TGTGCCAGCAGCCTTGACAGTCACTCCTACGAGCAGTACTTC. It encodes CASSLDSHSYEQYF.